Below, 5 T cell receptor beta chains from the same sample are listed, as sequenced in a study of T cells expressing NK-cell markers. TCRdb reprocessed the 5' RACE reads; each CDR3 protein has one entry and no DNA is given. The listing records 400,000 to 550,000 distinct CDR3 sequences. Input material: blood T cells: a sorted CD56 or NKG2C T cell subset, CD4+ or CD8+ T cells, or bulk PBMC T cells (not recorded which). Receptors were obtained from a woman between 18 and 69 years old in good health.

J is TRBJ2-3 and V is TRBV20-1; the D call from TCRdb, TRBD1, cannot be confirmed without DNA. Germline CDR1 reads DFQATT; CDR2 reads SNEGSKA (reference sequence). The CDR3 runs to 15 residues. The CDR3 sequence: CSVPKGTPVADTQYF.

V usage is TRBV30 and J usage is TRBJ2-7. The CDR3 covers 13 residues. Germline CDR1 and CDR2: GTSNPN and SVGIG (reference sequence). CDR3 sequence: CAWSSGLGYEQYF.

CDR3 in amino acids: CASGKVQGSTDTQYF. This sequence joins TRBV28 and TRBJ2-3; lacking DNA, the TRBD1 call made by TCRdb goes unchecked. Germline CDR1 and CDR2: MDHEN and SYDVKM. This CDR3 region has 15 residues.

The chain is built from TRBV12-3 or TRBV12-4 and TRBJ2-3; TCRdb's D gene call, TRBD1, goes unchecked for lack of DNA. The CDR3 length is 15 residues. CDR3 in amino acids: CASIKGTGKRDTQYF.

The genes are TRBV20-1 and TRBJ1-5. The germline CDR1 and CDR2 sequences are DFQATT and SNEGSKA (reference sequence). The CDR3 extends over 16 amino acids. The CDR3 loop reads CSARELGGNSNQPQHF.